This T cell receptor (beta chain) was recovered during a study of shared clonotypes between healthy human individuals. The assay was carried out at the deep level. Some clones are missing from TCRdb's copy, which holds only in-frame ones; the method was immunoSEQ multiplex PCR. Here the sample spans 2,500,000 or so clones, approximately 92% being singletons. The CDR3 has 18 residues. V gave up 0 bases and J gave up 0 bases, with 15 bases separating them. Germline CDR1 MNHNS, CDR2 SASEGT. V is TRBV6-1 and J is TRBJ2-1, with a weak D call TRBD2 (6 bases). The clonotype originates from a man between 18 and 35 years old in good health. The sequenced sample consisted of naive CD4+ T cells sorted from blood. Indicated subset: CD45RA+ positively selected. The DNA for the CDR3 is TGTGCCAGCAGTGAAGCGGGAATGGGGGGTCCCTCCTACAATGAGCAGTTCTTC. Its protein is CASSEAGMGGPSYNEQFF.